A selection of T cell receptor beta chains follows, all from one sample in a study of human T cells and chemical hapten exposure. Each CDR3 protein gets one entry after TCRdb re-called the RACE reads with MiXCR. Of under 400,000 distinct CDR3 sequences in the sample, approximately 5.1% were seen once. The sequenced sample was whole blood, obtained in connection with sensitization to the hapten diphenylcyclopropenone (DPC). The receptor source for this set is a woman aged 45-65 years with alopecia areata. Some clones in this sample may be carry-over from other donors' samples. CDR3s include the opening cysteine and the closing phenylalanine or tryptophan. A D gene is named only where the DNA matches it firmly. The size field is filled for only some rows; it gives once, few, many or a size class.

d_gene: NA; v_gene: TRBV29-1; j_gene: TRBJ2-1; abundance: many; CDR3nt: TGCAGCGTTGGGTACAGGGATGAGCAGTTCTTC; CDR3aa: CSVGYRDEQFF
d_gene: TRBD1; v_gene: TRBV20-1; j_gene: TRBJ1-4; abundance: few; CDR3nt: TGCAGTGCAGGACAGGGGGTAGAAAAACTGTTTTTT; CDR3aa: CSAGQGVEKLFF
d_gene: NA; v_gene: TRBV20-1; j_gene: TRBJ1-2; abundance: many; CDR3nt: TGCAGTGCTAGAAACGAGAAGGGCGGCTACACCTTC; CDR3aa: CSARNEKGGYTF
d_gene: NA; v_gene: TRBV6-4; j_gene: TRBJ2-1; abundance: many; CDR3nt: TGTGCCAGCTCACCGGGAGCGGAATACAATGAGCAGTTCTTC; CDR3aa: CASSPGAEYNEQFF
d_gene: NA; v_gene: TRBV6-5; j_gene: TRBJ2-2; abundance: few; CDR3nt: TGTGCCAGCAGTCCCCTCGTTGTGCAGGGAAGGCTCGAGGAGCTGTTTTTT; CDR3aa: CASSPLVVQGRLEELFF
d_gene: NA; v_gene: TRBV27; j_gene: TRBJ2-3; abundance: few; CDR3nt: TGTGCCAGCAGTTTAATTCCCACAGATACGCAGTATTTT; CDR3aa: CASSLIPTDTQYF
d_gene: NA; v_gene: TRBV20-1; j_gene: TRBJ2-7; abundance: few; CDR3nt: TGCAGTGCCCCGGCCGGTGGCCACTCCTACGAGCAGTACTTC; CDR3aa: CSAPAGGHSYEQYF
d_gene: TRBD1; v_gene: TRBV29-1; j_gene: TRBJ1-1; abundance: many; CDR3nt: TGCAGCGTTGTTAATCTCCAGGGGGCCATTACTGAAGCTTTCTTT; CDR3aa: CSVVNLQGAITEAFF
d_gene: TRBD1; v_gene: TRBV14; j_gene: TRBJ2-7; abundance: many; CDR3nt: TGTGCCAGCAGCCAAGGGACAGGGGACACCTACGAGCAGTACTTC; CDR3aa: CASSQGTGDTYEQYF
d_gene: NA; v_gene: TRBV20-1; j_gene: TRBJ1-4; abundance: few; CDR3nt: TGCAGTGCTAGCGGCGGGGGAACTAATGAAAAACTGTTTTTT; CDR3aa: CSASGGGTNEKLFF
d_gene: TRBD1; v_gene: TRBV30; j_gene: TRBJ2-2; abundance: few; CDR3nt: TGTGCCTGGACGCTTGGGACAGGGATGGGGTGGGACACCGGGGAGCTGTTTTTT; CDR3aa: CAWTLGTGMGWDTGELFF
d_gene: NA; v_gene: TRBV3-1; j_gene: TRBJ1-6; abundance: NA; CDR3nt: TGTGCCAGCAGCCAAGGAACCGCCAGTAATTCACCCCTCCACTTT; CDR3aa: CASSQGTASNSPLHF
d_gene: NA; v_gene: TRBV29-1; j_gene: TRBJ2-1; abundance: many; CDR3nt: TGCAGCGCCGACCGTCCCGAAGGGAATGAGCAGTTCTTC; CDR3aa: CSADRPEGNEQFF
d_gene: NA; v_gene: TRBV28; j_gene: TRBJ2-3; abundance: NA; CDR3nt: TGTGCCAGCAGATCCGGGCCTCCTCCCCCCTTGGGATCAGATACGCAGTATTTT; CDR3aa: CASRSGPPPPLGSDTQYF
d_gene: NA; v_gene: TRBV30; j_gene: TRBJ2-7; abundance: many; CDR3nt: TGTGCCTGTGACGGAGTCTTCTACGAGCAGTACTTC; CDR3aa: CACDGVFYEQYF
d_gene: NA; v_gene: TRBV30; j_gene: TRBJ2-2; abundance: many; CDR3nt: TGTGCCGGTCTCAAGGTTGCCGGGGAGCTGTTTTTT; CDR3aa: CAGLKVAGELFF
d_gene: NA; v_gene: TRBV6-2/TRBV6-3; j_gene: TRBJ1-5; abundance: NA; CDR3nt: TGTGCCAGCAGTTACTGGGCCCCGCGGAATCAGCCCCAGCATTTT; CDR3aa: CASSYWAPRNQPQHF
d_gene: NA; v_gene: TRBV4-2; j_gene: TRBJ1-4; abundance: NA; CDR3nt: TGTGCCAGCAGAGGCCCGTCAGAAAAACTGTTTTTT; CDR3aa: CASRGPSEKLFF
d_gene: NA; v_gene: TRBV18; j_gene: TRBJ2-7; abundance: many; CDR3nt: TGTGCCAGCTCACCAGCTCGGGCTAGTGCGAACTCCTACGAGCAGTACTTC; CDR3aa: CASSPARASANSYEQYF
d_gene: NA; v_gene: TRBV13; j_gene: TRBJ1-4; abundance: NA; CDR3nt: TGTGCCAGCAGCTCGTCCGGAGACAGCGATGAAAAACTGTTTTTT; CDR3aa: CASSSSGDSDEKLFF
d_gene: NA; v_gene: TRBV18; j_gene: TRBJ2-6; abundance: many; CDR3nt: TGTGCCAGCTCACCACCGGAGGGGTTGGGGGACTCTGGGGCCAACGTCCTGACTTTC; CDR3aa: CASSPPEGLGDSGANVLTF
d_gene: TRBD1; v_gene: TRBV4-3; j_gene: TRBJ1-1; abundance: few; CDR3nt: TGCGCCAGCAGCCAAGCACCGTCAGGGGGAACTGAAGCTTTCTTT; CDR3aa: CASSQAPSGGTEAFF
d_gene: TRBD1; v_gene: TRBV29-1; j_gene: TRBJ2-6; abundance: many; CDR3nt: TGCAGCGTTTCCGCCCTCGATCGGACAGGCCCCTCTGGGGCCAACGTCCTGACTTTC; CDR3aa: CSVSALDRTGPSGANVLTF
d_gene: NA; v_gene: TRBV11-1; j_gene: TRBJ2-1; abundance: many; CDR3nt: TGTGCCAGCAGCTTAGTCCCCTTAGCAGCTGAGCAGTTCTTC; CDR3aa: CASSLVPLAAEQFF
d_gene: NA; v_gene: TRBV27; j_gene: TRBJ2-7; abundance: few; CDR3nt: TGTGCCAGCAGTTTGGGAGGAGACCCTTGGGAGCAGTACTTC; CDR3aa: CASSLGGDPWEQYF
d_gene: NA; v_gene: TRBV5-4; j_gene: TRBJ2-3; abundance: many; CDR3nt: TGTGCCAGCAGTTTCCAGGGTACGCAGTATTTT; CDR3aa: CASSFQGTQYF
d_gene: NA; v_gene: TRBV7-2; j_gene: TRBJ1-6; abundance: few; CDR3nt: TGTGCCAGCAGCTTAGAAGTAACTCCCCTCCACTTT; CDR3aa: CASSLEVTPLHF
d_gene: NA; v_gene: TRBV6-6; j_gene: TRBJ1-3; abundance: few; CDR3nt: TGTGCCAGCACGAGCTCTGGAAACACCATATATTTT; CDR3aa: CASTSSGNTIYF
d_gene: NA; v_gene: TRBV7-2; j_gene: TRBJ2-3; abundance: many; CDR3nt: TGTGCCAGCAGCTTAGATATCTCTAGCACAGATACGCAGTATTTT; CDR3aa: CASSLDISSTDTQYF
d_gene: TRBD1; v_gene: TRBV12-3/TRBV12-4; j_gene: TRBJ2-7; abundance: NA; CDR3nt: TGTGCCAGCAGTTCCAGGACAGGGGCTTACGAGCAGTACTTC; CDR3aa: CASSSRTGAYEQYF
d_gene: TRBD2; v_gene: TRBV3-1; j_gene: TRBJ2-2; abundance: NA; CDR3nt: TGTGCCAGCAGCCAAGAGATAGGCGGGAGTAGAACCGGGGAGCTGTTTTTT; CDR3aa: CASSQEIGGSRTGELFF
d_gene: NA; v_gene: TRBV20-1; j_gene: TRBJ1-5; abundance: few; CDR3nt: TGCAGTGCTTCCCCAGGTCCCAATCAGCCCCAGCATTTT; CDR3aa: CSASPGPNQPQHF
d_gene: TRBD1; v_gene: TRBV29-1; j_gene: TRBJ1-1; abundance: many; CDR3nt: TGCAGCGTTGCGTACTTCGGTCAGGGGGCTCTCGTGAACACTGAAGCTTTCTTT; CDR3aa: CSVAYFGQGALVNTEAFF
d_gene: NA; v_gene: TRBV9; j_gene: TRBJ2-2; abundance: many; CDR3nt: TGTGCCAGCAGCGTATCGAACACCGGGGAGCTGTTTTTT; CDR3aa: CASSVSNTGELFF
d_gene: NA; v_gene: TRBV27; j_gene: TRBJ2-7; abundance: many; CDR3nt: TGTGCCAGCAGGGGGGACTTATCCTACGAGCAGTACTTC; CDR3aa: CASRGDLSYEQYF
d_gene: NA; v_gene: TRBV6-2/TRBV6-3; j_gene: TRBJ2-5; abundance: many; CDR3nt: TGTGCCAGCAGTTACTCCCGAGGAAGGGGGCAAGAGACCCAGTACTTC; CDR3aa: CASSYSRGRGQETQYF
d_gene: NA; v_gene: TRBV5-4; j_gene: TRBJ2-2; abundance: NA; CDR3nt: TGTGCCAGCACCCCTTCAGGGAGTCGCGGGGAGCTGTTTTTT; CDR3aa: CASTPSGSRGELFF
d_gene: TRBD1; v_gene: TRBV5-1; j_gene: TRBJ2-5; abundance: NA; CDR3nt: TGCGCCAGCAGCCCCGGACAGGCTCTCCGGGAGACCCAGTACTTC; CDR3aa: CASSPGQALRETQYF
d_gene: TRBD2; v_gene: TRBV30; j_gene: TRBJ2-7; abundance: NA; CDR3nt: TGTGCCTGGAGTGTACTGAGCGGGGGATTTACCTACGAGCAGTACTTC; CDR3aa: CAWSVLSGGFTYEQYF
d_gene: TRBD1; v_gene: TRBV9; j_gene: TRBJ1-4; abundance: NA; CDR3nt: TGTGCCAGCAGCGTAGATGCCAGGGGGCTTGGTGAAAAACTGTTTTTT; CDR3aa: CASSVDARGLGEKLFF
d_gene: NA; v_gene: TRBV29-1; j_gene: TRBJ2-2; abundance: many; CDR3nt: TGCAGCGTTGCCCTGAGGGAGCGATCATTGAACACCGGGGAGCTGTTTTTT; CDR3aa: CSVALRERSLNTGELFF
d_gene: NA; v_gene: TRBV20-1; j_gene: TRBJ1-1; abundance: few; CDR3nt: TGCAGTGCCACCCCTGGGAGTACTGAAGCTTTCTTT; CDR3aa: CSATPGSTEAFF
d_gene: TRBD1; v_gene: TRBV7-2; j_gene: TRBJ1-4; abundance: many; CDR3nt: TGTGCCAGCAGCGGGACGACAGGGAGGCATGAAAAACTGTTTTTT; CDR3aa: CASSGTTGRHEKLFF
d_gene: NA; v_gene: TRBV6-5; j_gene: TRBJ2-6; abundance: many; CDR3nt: TGTGCCAGCAGCCGGGTTGCATCTGGGGCCAACGTCCTGACTTTC; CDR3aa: CASSRVASGANVLTF
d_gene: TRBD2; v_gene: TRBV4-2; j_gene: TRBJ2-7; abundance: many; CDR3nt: TGTGCCAGCAGCCAAGTGGAACTAGCGGGGGGGTCCTACGAGCAGTACTTC; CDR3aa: CASSQVELAGGSYEQYF
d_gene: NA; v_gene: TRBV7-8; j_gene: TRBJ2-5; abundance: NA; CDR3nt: TGTGCCAGCAGCTTAGTAGGGGCCAACGGACAAGAGACCCAGTACTTC; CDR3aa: CASSLVGANGQETQYF
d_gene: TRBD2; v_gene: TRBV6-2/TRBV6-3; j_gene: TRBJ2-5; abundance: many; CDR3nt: TGTGCCAGCACCCTCCGCCGGGGGGGAGAGACCCAGTACTTC; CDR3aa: CASTLRRGGETQYF
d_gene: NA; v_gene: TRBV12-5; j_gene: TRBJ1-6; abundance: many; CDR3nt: TGTGCTAGTGGTTACGGAGGTTCACCCCTCCACTTT; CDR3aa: CASGYGGSPLHF
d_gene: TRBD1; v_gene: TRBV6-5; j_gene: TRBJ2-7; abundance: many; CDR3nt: TGTGCCAGCAGTTACGGGACAGGGTACTACGAGCAGTACTTC; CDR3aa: CASSYGTGYYEQYF
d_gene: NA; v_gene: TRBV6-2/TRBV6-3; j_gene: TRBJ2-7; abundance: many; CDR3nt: TGTGCCAGCAGGCTAGGGAAGGACGAGCAGTACTTC; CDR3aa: CASRLGKDEQYF
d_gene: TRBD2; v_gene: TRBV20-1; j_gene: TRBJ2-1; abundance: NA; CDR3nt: TGCAGTGCTGAGGCGGGACTAGCGGGGTTCCAACAGTTCTTC; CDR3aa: CSAEAGLAGFQQFF
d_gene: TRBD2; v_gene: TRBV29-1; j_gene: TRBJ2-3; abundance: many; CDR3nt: TGCAGCGTTGCTGCGGGAGAAACAGATACGCAGTATTTT; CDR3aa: CSVAAGETDTQYF
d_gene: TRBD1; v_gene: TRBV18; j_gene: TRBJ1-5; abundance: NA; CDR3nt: TGTGCCAGCTCACCGCGACAGGGATGGCAGCCCCAGCATTTT; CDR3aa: CASSPRQGWQPQHF
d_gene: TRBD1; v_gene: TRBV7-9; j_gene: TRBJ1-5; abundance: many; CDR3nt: TGTGCCAGCAGCTTCCAGGGGGAGGCTCAGCCCCAGCATTTT; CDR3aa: CASSFQGEAQPQHF
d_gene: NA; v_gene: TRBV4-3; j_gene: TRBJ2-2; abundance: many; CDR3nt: TGCGCCAGCAGCCAGGGTTCTGGAGGGTTCACCGGGGAGCTGTTTTTT; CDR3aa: CASSQGSGGFTGELFF
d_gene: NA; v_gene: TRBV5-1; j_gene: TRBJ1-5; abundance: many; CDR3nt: TGCGCCAGCAGCTTGGCCGGGGAGGGCAATCAGCCCCAGCATTTT; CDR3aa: CASSLAGEGNQPQHF
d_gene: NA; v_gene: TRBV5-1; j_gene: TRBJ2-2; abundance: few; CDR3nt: TGCGCCAGCAGCTTGTCGAGACAGTACACCGGGGAGCTGTTTTTT; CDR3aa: CASSLSRQYTGELFF
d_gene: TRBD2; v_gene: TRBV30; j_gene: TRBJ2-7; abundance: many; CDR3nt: TGTGCCTGGAGTTACGGATCGGGGGGACCCTACGAGCAGTACTTC; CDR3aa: CAWSYGSGGPYEQYF
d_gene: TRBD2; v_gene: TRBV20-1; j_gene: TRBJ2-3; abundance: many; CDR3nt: TGCAGTGCTAGAGATGGGACTAGCGGGCGCACAGATACGCAGTATTTT; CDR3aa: CSARDGTSGRTDTQYF